One TCR beta chain is described in this entry. The table came from immunoSEQ multiplex PCR; TCRdb's copy has only in-frame clones and leaves some out. In the table there are about 90,000 clones, around 85% of which are singletons. These data belong to a study of glioma-infiltrating T cells after dendritic cell vaccination. Study as a whole: Glioblastoma patients came from Phase I and II dendritic cell vaccination trials.

Germline CDR1 MGHRA, CDR2 YSYEKL. The length of the CDR3 is 15 residues. The germline V and J ends were trimmed by 4 bases and 5 bases, with 15 bases remaining between them. The chain carries TRBV4-1 and TRBJ2-1; a possible D gene is TRBD2 (6 bases). The TCR comes from a human donor with glioblastoma. The material sequenced was blood, taken before dendritic cell vaccination. The CDR3 loop is CASSRRTGEDNEQFF. The CDR3 region has the DNA TGCGCCAGCAGCCGCAGAACGGGGGAGGACAATGAGCAGTTCTTC.